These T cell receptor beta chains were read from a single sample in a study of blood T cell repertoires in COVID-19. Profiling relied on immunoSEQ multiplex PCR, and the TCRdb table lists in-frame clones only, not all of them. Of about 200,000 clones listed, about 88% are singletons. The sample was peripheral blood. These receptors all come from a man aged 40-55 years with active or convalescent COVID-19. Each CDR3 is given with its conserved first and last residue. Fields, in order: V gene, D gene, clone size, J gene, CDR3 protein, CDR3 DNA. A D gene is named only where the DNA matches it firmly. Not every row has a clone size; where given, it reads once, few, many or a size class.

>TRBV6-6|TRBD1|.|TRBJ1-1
CASSHGQGREAFF
TGTGCCAGCAGTCACGGACAGGGGCGTGAAGCTTTCTTT
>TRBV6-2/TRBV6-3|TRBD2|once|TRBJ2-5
CASSQPPTGTRFQYF
TGTGCCAGCAGTCAACCCCCTACCGGGACTAGGTTCCAGTACTTC
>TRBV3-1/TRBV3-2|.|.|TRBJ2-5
CASTLFRGKGQETQYF
TGTGCCAGCACCCTCTTCCGGGGGAAGGGCCAAGAGACCCAGTACTTC
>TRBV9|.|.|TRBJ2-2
CASSQRTRSGGELFF
TGTGCCAGCAGTCAACGCACTCGGTCCGGCGGGGAGCTGTTTTTT
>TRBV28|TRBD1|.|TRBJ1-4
CASSATGTDEKLFF
TGTGCCAGCAGCGCGACAGGGACAGATGAAAAACTGTTTTTT
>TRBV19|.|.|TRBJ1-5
CASSTPPLGNQPQHF
TGTGCCAGTAGTACCCCACCCCTAGGCAATCAGCCCCAGCATTTT
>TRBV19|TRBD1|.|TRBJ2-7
CASRRQGSSYEQYF
TGTGCCAGTAGAAGACAGGGTAGTTCCTACGAGCAGTACTTC
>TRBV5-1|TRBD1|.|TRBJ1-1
CASSRGTGGETFF
TGCGCCAGCAGCAGAGGGACAGGGGGCGAGACTTTCTTT
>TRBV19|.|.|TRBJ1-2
CASSIGDTGSYGYTF
TGTGCCAGTAGTATAGGGGATACAGGGTCCTATGGCTACACCTTC
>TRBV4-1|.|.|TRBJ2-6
CASSQVTLTDMTF
TGCGCCAGCAGCCAAGTTACTTTGACAGATATGACTTTC
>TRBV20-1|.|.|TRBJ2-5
CSAAGETQYF
TGCAGTGCTGCCGGAGAGACCCAGTACTTC
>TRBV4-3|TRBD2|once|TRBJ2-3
CASSRTSGGNGDTQYF
TGCGCCAGCAGCCGGACTAGCGGGGGAAATGGGGATACGCAGTATTTT
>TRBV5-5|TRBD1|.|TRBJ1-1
CASSFRQGARMNTEAFF
TGTGCCAGCAGCTTTCGACAGGGGGCGCGAATGAACACTGAAGCTTTCTTT
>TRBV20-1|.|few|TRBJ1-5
CSASPGQWGLYSNQPQHF
TGCAGTGCTAGTCCTGGACAGTGGGGCCTGTATAGCAATCAGCCCCAGCATTTT
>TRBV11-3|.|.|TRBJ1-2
CASSPNRNTNYGYTF
TGTGCCAGCAGTCCCAACAGGAATACTAACTATGGCTACACCTTC
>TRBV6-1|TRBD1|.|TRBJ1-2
CASSEGTGLYGYTF
TGTGCCAGCAGTGAAGGGACAGGGCTATATGGCTACACCTTC
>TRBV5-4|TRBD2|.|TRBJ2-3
CASRRTSGVTDTQYF
TGTGCCAGCAGACGGACTAGCGGGGTCACAGATACGCAGTATTTT
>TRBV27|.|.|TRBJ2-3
CASSLKDTQGTQYF
TGTGCCAGCAGTTTAAAAGATACACAGGGAACGCAGTATTTT
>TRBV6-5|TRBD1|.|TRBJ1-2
CASRDAGGGSYGYTF
TGTGCCAGCAGGGACGCCGGAGGGGGCAGCTATGGCTACACCTTC
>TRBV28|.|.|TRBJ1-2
CASREDGNYGYTF
TGTGCCAGCAGGGAGGACGGGAACTATGGCTACACCTTC
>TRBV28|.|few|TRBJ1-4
CASCIGGEKLFF
TGTGCCAGCTGCATAGGGGGAGAAAAACTGTTTTTT
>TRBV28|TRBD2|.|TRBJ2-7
CASSLTSGYSYEQYF
TGTGCCAGCAGCCTCACTAGCGGATACTCCTACGAGCAGTACTTC